This record concerns one T cell receptor beta chain sequence. The CDR3 totals 14 residues. Trimming removed 8 bases from V and 0 bases from J, with 8 bases in between. Germline assignment: CDR1 MNHEY and CDR2 SVGAGI. The entry originates in a study of blood T cell repertoires in COVID-19. Overall study: From the United States, Italy and Spain came samples of acute and convalescent COVID-19.

In the study's own analysis: How many nucleated cells were present was estimated from reference gene primer amplification. This table comes from immunoSEQ multiplex PCR, and its TCRdb copy is limited to in-frame clones, with some not included. V, J and clone size are taken as reported in that table, and D and trimming were inferred from the DNA itself. This table has approximately 330,000 clones, about 87% appearing once. Material: peripheral blood. This receptor was taken from a young man with COVID-19, enrolled during active disease. V usage is TRBV6-5 and J usage is TRBJ2-6; D gene ambiguous. The CDR3 DNA sequence: TGTGCCAGCTCTCGTTACTCTGGGGCCAACGTCCTGACTTTC. Amino acid sequence: CASSRYSGANVLTF.